This is a list of T cell receptor beta chains from one sample in a study of blood T cell repertoires in COVID-19. This table comes from immunoSEQ multiplex PCR, and its TCRdb copy is limited to in-frame clones, with some not included. The data contain over 80,000 clones, roughly 84% of them seen just once; the ten biggest clones take up around 3%. Sequencing was performed on peripheral blood. All receptors come from a woman over 75 with acute or convalescent COVID-19. The CDR3 runs from the conserved cysteine through the conserved F or W. A D gene is named only where the DNA matches it firmly.

TRBV4-3	NA	TRBJ1-2	CASSQDKVSYGYTF
TRBV5-8	NA	TRBJ2-1	CASSLALNEQFF
TRBV19	TRBD1	TRBJ1-1	CASRGGWGTEAFF
TRBV3-1/TRBV3-2	NA	TRBJ2-7	CASSQDLGTGPYEQYF
TRBV28	NA	TRBJ2-7	CASSLTAALVSYEQYF
TRBV29-1	NA	TRBJ2-7	CSVGGSTGHSYEQYF
TRBV7-2	NA	TRBJ2-5	CASSLGSSLQETQYF
TRBV6-2/TRBV6-3	TRBD2	TRBJ2-2	CASSRLAGNTGELFF
TRBV2	NA	TRBJ2-2	CASSEDRSYTGELFF
TRBV21-1	NA	TRBJ2-1	CASTPEKGQGSHNEQFF
TRBV27	TRBD1	TRBJ2-7	CASSATGNYEQYF
TRBV5-1	NA	TRBJ2-1	CASSLNGASYNEQFF
TRBV19	TRBD1	TRBJ1-6	CASSTGQITSPLHF
TRBV4-1	TRBD1	TRBJ1-6	CASSQEGPGQGWSSYNSPLHF
TRBV6-6	NA	TRBJ2-7	CATSLGQRFYEQYF
TRBV19	TRBD1	TRBJ1-5	CASRFHRGSNQPQHF
TRBV19	NA	TRBJ2-2	CASSIFPGEVTGELFF
TRBV18	NA	TRBJ1-1	CASSFGEGNTEAFF
TRBV19	TRBD2	TRBJ2-2	CASRTSGRVVDTGELFF
TRBV19	NA	TRBJ2-7	CASSFPGITGLGEQYF
TRBV15	TRBD1	TRBJ1-5	CATSGWDRGSNQPQHF
TRBV5-5	TRBD2	TRBJ2-2	CASSQRLAGGQRELFF
TRBV18	NA	TRBJ1-1	CASSPQGIQNTEAFF
TRBV6-2/TRBV6-3	TRBD2	TRBJ2-5	CASSYGTNQETQYF
TRBV5-4	TRBD2	TRBJ2-1	CASSLELAGDNEQFF
TRBV27	TRBD1	TRBJ2-5	CASSLWQGAQETQYF
TRBV5-4	NA	TRBJ1-2	CASSFGGGAGYGYTF